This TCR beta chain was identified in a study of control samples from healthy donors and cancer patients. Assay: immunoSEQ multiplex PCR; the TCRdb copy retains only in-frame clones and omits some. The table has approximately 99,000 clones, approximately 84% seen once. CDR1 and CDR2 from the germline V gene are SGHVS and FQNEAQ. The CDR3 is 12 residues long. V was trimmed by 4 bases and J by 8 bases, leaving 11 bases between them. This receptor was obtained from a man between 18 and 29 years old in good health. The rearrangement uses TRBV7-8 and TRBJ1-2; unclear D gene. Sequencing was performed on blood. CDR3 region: CASSCERAGYTF. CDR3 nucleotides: TGTGCCAGCAGCTGCGAGAGGGCGGGCTACACCTTC.